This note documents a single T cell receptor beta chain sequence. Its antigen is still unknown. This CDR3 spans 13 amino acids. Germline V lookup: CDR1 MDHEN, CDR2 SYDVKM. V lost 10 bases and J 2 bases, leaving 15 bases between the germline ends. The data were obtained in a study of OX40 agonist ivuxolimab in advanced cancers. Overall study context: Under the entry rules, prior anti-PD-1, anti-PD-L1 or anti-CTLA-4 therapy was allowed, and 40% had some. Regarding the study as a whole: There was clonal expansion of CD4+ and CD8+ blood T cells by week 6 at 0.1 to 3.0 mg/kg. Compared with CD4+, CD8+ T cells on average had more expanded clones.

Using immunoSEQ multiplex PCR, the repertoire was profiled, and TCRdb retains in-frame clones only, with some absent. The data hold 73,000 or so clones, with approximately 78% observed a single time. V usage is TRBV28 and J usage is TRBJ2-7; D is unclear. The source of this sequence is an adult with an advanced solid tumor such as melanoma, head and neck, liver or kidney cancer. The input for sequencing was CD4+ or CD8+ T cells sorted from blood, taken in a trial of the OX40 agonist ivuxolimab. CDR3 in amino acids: CAIGPPTTYEQYF. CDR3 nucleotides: TGTGCCATCGGGCCGCCGACCACCTACGAGCAGTACTTC.